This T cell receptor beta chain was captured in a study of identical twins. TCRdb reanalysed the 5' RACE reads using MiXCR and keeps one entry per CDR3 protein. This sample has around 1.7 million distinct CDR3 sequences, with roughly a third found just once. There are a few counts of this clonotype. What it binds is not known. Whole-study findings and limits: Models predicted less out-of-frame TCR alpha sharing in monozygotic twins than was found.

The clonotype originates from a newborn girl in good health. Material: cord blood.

CDR3: CASSLLVGGITDTQYF. CDR3 in DNA: TGTGCCAGCTCACTCCTCGTCGGGGGCATTACAGATACGCAGTATTTT. The genes are TRBV18 and TRBJ2-3, with D tentatively TRBD1 or TRBD2 (6 bases each). Trimming took 4 bases from V and 3 from J, leaving 17 bases between them. CDR3 length: 16 amino acids. The germline V gene encodes CDR1 KGHSH and CDR2 LQKENI.